The rows below give T cell receptor beta chains drawn from one sample of a study of T-cell memory formation after mild COVID-19. TCRdb used MiXCR to reprocess the 5' RACE reads, holding one entry per CDR3 protein. The sample holds hundreds of thousands of distinct CDR3 sequences; 15% to 20% are singletons and the top ten take roughly 3.6%. The material sequenced was PBMCs or a T cell subset sorted from them (not recorded which). These TCRs come from a man between 18 and 35 years old who had mild COVID-19 (a few samples of this study predate the infection). Cell type and time point are not known. CDR3s include the opening cysteine and the closing phenylalanine or tryptophan. A D gene is named only where the DNA matches it firmly. Only part of the rows carry a size: once, few, many, or a class if the clone is expanded.

DNA	CDR3	D	V	J	size
TGTGCCAGCAGCTTTTCTAGTGCTAGCACAGATACGCAGTATTTT	CASSFSSASTDTQYF	-	TRBV7-8	TRBJ2-3	many
TGCGCCAGCAGCCAAGATTATACAGGCGAGACCCAGTACTTC	CASSQDYTGETQYF	-	TRBV4-3	TRBJ2-5	few
TGTGCCAGCAGCCTATCTTGGGGGGGGTCACCCCTCCACTTT	CASSLSWGGSPLHF	-	TRBV7-2	TRBJ1-6	-
TGTGCCAGCTCACCGTCCCTCCAAGGGGGCGCGAACACCGGGGAGCTGTTTTTT	CASSPSLQGGANTGELFF	TRBD1	TRBV18	TRBJ2-2	-
TGCAGTGCTAGAGGACTAGCGGGGGACTACGAGCAGTACTTC	CSARGLAGDYEQYF	TRBD2	TRBV20-1	TRBJ2-7	few
TGTGCCAGCAGGGGACAGGGCGACAATCAGCCCCAGCATTTT	CASRGQGDNQPQHF	TRBD1	TRBV12-3/TRBV12-4	TRBJ1-5	many
TGTGCCAGCAGCTTAATGTTTAGGACGGGGGAGCAGTACTTC	CASSLMFRTGEQYF	-	TRBV13	TRBJ2-7	few
TGTGCCAGCAGCCGCGCGACAGGGGCCTACGAGCAGTACTTC	CASSRATGAYEQYF	TRBD1	TRBV5-6	TRBJ2-7	few
TGTGCCAGCTCACGGGAGCCTAGCACAGATACGCAGTATTTT	CASSREPSTDTQYF	-	TRBV18	TRBJ2-3	-
TGTGCCAGCAGCTTATATCGAGCAGAGACCCAGTACTTC	CASSLYRAETQYF	-	TRBV7-2	TRBJ2-5	many
TGTGCCAGCAGGCCTTACACAGATACGCAGTATTTT	CASRPYTDTQYF	-	TRBV7-2	TRBJ2-3	many
TGTGCCAGCTCACCACAGGGGAAGGATTCACCCCTCCACTTT	CASSPQGKDSPLHF	-	TRBV18	TRBJ1-6	-
TGTGCCAGCAGCCGGGACGGTAAAGAGACCCAGTACTTC	CASSRDGKETQYF	-	TRBV13	TRBJ2-5	-
TGTGCCAGCGGGACTAGCGGGGGCGGTGAGCAGTTCTTC	CASGTSGGGEQFF	TRBD2	TRBV7-6	TRBJ2-1	-
TGTGCCAGCAGTTTGACACTTGGAAACACCATATATTTT	CASSLTLGNTIYF	-	TRBV12-3/TRBV12-4	TRBJ1-3	-
TGCAGCGTTGTCCCGGGGGAAGAGACCCAGTACTTC	CSVVPGEETQYF	-	TRBV29-1	TRBJ2-5	many
TGTGCCAGCAGCCAGGGGGACCCGGGAAACACCATATATTTT	CASSQGDPGNTIYF	TRBD1	TRBV7-9	TRBJ1-3	few
TGTGCCAGCAGCTTAAGGGGGTCAATTAGCACAGATACGCAGTATTTT	CASSLRGSISTDTQYF	-	TRBV7-3	TRBJ2-3	few
TGTGCCAGCAGTGAGGGAGCGGGGGGGGACAATGAGCAGTTCTTC	CASSEGAGGDNEQFF	TRBD2	TRBV2	TRBJ2-1	few
TGTGCCAGCAGCCTCGGTCGACTAGCGGGGACCGATGAGCAGTTCTTC	CASSLGRLAGTDEQFF	TRBD2	TRBV11-3	TRBJ2-1	few
TGTGCCAGCAGCCCAAGTCGAAGGGGGTTCGGGGAGACCCAGTACTTC	CASSPSRRGFGETQYF	-	TRBV7-9	TRBJ2-5	-
TGTGCCAGCAGTGCCGCCTTGGGGGGCGAGACCCAGTACTTC	CASSAALGGETQYF	-	TRBV6-5	TRBJ2-5	-
TGTGCCAGCAGCTACACTCAGGGGACTGGCTACACCTTC	CASSYTQGTGYTF	-	TRBV28	TRBJ1-2	few
TGCGCCAGCAGCCAAGACCGAGACAGGGCAGCTTTCTTT	CASSQDRDRAAFF	TRBD1	TRBV4-3	TRBJ1-1	many
TGTGCCAGCAGCCCGCGGGACGGTGAAAAACTGTTTTTT	CASSPRDGEKLFF	-	TRBV7-9	TRBJ1-4	few
TGTGCCAGCAGCTTGTGGGGATCGCAGGGACAAGAGACCCAGTACTTC	CASSLWGSQGQETQYF	-	TRBV11-2	TRBJ2-5	-
TGTGCCAGCTCACCAGTTCGCCTCAGCTCTGGGGCCAACGTCCTGACTTTC	CASSPVRLSSGANVLTF	-	TRBV18	TRBJ2-6	few
TGCGCCAGCACCCCGATGCCGAACACTGAAGCTTTCTTT	CASTPMPNTEAFF	-	TRBV5-1	TRBJ1-1	few
TGCAGTGCTGACGTATCGGGGGGCGGGGAGACCCAGTACTTC	CSADVSGGGETQYF	-	TRBV20-1	TRBJ2-5	few
TGTGCCAGCAGCTTATACTGGACAGGGGGCTATGGCTACACCTTC	CASSLYWTGGYGYTF	TRBD1	TRBV7-2	TRBJ1-2	-
TGTGCCATCAGAGGCGCGGGGGGGCCTAGTGAGCAGTTCTTC	CAIRGAGGPSEQFF	TRBD2	TRBV10-3	TRBJ2-1	few
TGTGCCAGCAGCTTAGGGACAGGTCTCCAAGAGACCCAGTACTTC	CASSLGTGLQETQYF	TRBD1	TRBV7-9	TRBJ2-5	few
TGTGCCAGCAGCTTATCGGTAACAGATAACACTGAAGCTTTCTTT	CASSLSVTDNTEAFF	-	TRBV7-3	TRBJ1-1	-
TGTGCCAGCAGAGTCCGTGCGGGGCCCACCGGGGAGCTGTTTTTT	CASRVRAGPTGELFF	-	TRBV12-3/TRBV12-4	TRBJ2-2	-
TGTGCCAGCAGCCCGCGGACTAGCGGGGATGAGCAGTTCTTC	CASSPRTSGDEQFF	TRBD2	TRBV11-2	TRBJ2-1	few
TGCAGCGTTAAGGGAAGAGATTATGGCTACACCTTC	CSVKGRDYGYTF	-	TRBV29-1	TRBJ1-2	-
TGCAGTGCTCCGACCATGGCTGTGGGGAACTATGGCTACACCTTC	CSAPTMAVGNYGYTF	-	TRBV20-1	TRBJ1-2	-
TGTGCCAGCAGCTTAGGGACAGCTAATCCCTATGGCTACACCTTC	CASSLGTANPYGYTF	-	TRBV7-9	TRBJ1-2	many
TGTGCCAGCAGACAGACGATGGGACTAGTTAATGAGCAGTTCTTC	CASRQTMGLVNEQFF	TRBD2	TRBV3-1	TRBJ2-1	few
TGTGCCACCAGCCCGACAGCTAACTATGGCTACACCTTC	CATSPTANYGYTF	-	TRBV3-1	TRBJ1-2	-
TGCAGCGTTCTACTGCACCAAGAGACCCAGTACTTC	CSVLLHQETQYF	-	TRBV29-1	TRBJ2-5	few
TGTGCCAGCAGTTACCGGGACCGCTTACTTTATGGCTACACCTTC	CASSYRDRLLYGYTF	-	TRBV6-2/TRBV6-3	TRBJ1-2	-
TGTGCCAGCAGTCCGCCGGGACAGGGGACCCGAAATGAGCAGTTCTTC	CASSPPGQGTRNEQFF	TRBD1	TRBV27	TRBJ2-1	few
TGTGCCAGCAGCTTACTAGCGGGGGTCCGCACAGATACGCAGTATTTT	CASSLLAGVRTDTQYF	TRBD2	TRBV7-2	TRBJ2-3	many
TGTGCCAGCAGCAATAACATCGGGTTGGGGAATGAGCAGTTCTTC	CASSNNIGLGNEQFF	-	TRBV7-3	TRBJ2-1	few
TGCAGCGCTAGCTCCTACAATGAGCAGTTCTTC	CSASSYNEQFF	-	TRBV29-1	TRBJ2-1	few
TGTGCCAGCAGCTTTCACGGGGGAGGGACCGGGGAGCTGTTTTTT	CASSFHGGGTGELFF	TRBD2	TRBV7-9	TRBJ2-2	-
TGTGCCAGCAGATCCAGGGTATACACTGAAGCTTTCTTT	CASRSRVYTEAFF	-	TRBV12-3/TRBV12-4	TRBJ1-1	few
TGTGCCAGCAGTTTGGACCCGGGACAGGGGGCAGAGACCCAGTACTTC	CASSLDPGQGAETQYF	TRBD1	TRBV6-2/TRBV6-3	TRBJ2-5	-
TGCAGTGCTCGGGAGGGGACTAGCGGGGCGATCTCCTACGAGCAGTACTTC	CSAREGTSGAISYEQYF	TRBD2	TRBV20-1	TRBJ2-7	-
TGCGCCAGCAGCCGAGCGGGTACGAGGCAAGAGACCCAGTACTTC	CASSRAGTRQETQYF	-	TRBV4-1	TRBJ2-5	few
TGTGCCAGCAGTGAGTCGGGCGGTGAGCAGTTCTTC	CASSESGGEQFF	-	TRBV2	TRBJ2-1	many
TGTGCCAGCAGCTCGGGGACTAGTTTATCAGAGACCCAGTACTTC	CASSSGTSLSETQYF	TRBD2	TRBV11-3	TRBJ2-5	few